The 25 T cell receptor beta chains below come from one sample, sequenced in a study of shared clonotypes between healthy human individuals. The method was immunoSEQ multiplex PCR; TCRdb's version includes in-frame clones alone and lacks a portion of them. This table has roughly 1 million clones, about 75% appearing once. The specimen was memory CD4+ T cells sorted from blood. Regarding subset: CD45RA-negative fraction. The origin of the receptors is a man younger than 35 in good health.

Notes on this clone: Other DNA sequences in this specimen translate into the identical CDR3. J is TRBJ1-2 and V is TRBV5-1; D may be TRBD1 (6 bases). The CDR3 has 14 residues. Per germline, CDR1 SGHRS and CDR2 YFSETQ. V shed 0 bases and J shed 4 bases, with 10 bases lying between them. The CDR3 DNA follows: TGCGCCAGCAGCTTGGGGCAGGGGAGCTATGGCTACACCTTC. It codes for CASSLGQGSYGYTF.

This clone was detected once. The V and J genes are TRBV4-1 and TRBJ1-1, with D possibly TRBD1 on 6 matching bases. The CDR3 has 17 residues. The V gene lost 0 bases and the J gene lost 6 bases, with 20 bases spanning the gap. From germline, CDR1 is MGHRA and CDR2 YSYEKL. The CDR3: CASSQEGQERGTSEAFF. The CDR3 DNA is TGCGCCAGCAGCCAAGAGGGGCAGGAGAGGGGGACGTCTGAAGCTTTCTTT.

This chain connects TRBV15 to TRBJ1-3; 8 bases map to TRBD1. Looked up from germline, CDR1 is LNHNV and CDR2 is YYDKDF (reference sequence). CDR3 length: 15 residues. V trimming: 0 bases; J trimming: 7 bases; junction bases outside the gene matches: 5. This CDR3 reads CATSRDPGGGNTIYF. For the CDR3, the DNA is TGTGCCACCAGCAGAGATCCAGGGGGCGGGAACACCATATATTTT. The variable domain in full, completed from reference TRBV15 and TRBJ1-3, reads DAMVIQNPRYQVTQFGKPVTLSCSQTLNHNVMYWYQQKSSQAPKLLFHYYDKDFNNEADTPDNFQSRRPNTSFCFLDIRSPGLGDTAMYLCATSRDPGGGNTIYFGEGSWLTVV.

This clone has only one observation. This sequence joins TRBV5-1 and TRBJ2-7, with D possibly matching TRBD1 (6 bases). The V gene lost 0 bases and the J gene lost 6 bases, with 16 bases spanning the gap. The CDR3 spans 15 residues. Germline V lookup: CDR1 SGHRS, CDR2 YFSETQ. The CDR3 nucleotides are TGCGCCAGCAGCTTGGCCGTGGGCAGGGGCGGCGAGCAGTACTTC. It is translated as CASSLAVGRGGEQYF.

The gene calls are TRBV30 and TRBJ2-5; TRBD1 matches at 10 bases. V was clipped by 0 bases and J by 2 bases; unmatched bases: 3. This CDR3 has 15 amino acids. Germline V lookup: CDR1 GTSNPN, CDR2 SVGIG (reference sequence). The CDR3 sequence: CAWSVGDRGQETQYF. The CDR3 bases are TGTGCCTGGAGTGTAGGGGACAGGGGACAAGAGACCCAGTACTTC.

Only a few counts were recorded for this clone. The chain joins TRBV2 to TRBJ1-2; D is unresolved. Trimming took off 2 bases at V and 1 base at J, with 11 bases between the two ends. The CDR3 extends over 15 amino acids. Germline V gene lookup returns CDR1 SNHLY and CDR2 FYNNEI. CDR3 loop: CASSELFARNYGYTF. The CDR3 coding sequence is TGTGCCAGCAGTGAACTTTTCGCACGTAACTATGGCTACACCTTC.

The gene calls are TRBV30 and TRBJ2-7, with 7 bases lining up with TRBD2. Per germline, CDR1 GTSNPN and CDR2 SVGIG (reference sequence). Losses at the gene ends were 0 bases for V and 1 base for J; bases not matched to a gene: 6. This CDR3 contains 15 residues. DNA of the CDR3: TGTGCCTGGAGTGTAGGGAGGGTAATTTCCTACGAGCAGTACTTC. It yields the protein CAWSVGRVISYEQYF.

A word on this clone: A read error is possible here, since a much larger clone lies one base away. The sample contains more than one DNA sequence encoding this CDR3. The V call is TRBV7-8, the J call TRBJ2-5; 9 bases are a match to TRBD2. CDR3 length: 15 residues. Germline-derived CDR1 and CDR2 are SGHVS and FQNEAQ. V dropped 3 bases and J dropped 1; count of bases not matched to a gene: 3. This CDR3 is CASSFSGRPQETQYF. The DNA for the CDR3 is TGTGCCAGCAGCTTTAGCGGGAGACCCCAAGAGACCCAGTACTTC.

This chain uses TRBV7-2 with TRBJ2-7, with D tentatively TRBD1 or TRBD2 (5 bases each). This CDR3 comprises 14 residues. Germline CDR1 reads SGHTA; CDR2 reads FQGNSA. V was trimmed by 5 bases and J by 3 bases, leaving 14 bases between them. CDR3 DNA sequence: TGTGCCAGCAGCCCCCAGGGACGAGGCTACGAGCAGTACTTC. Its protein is CASSPQGRGYEQYF.

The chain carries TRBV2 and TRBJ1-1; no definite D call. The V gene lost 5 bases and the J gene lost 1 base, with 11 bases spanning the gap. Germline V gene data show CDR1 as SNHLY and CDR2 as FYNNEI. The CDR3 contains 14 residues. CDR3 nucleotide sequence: TGTGCCAGCAGTTTTAGTGGCAGGAACACTGAAGCTTTCTTT. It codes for CASSFSGRNTEAFF.

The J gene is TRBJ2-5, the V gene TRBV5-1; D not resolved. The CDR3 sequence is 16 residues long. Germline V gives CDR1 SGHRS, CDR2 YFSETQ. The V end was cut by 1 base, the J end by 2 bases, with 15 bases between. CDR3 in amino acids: CASSLRPANSQETQYF. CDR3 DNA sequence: TGCGCCAGCAGCTTGAGGCCAGCTAACTCACAAGAGACCCAGTACTTC.

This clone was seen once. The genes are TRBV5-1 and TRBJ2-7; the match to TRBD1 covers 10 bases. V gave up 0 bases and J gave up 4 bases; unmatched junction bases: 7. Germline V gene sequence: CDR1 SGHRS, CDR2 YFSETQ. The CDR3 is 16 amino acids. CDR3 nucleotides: TGCGCCAGCAGCTTGGGGACTCCGGGACAGGGGTACGAGCAGTACTTC. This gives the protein CASSLGTPGQGYEQYF.

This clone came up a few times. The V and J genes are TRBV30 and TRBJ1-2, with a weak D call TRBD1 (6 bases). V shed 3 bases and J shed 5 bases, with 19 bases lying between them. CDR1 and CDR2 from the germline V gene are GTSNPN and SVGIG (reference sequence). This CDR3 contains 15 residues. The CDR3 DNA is TGTGCCTGGAGGTCGGTATCTCAGGGGCTGTATGGCTACACCTTC. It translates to CAWRSVSQGLYGYTF.

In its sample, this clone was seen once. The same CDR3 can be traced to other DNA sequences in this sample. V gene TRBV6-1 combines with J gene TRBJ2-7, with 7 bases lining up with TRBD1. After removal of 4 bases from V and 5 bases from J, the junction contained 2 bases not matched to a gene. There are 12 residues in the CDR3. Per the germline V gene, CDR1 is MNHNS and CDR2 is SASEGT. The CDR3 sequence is CASSAQGDEQYF. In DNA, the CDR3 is TGTGCCAGCAGTGCCCAGGGGGACGAGCAGTACTTC.

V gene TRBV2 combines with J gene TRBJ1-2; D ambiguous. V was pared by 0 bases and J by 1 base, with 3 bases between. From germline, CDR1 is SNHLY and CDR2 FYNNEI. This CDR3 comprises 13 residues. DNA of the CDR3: TGTGCCAGCAGTGAAGCGGGTAACTATGGCTACACCTTC. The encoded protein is CASSEAGNYGYTF.

The CDR3 DNA follows: TGTGCCAGCAGCCAGCTAGAATGGCGGCACAACGAGCAGTACTTC. Translated: CASSQLEWRHNEQYF. The chain recombines TRBV7-9 with TRBJ2-7, with D hard to call. The V gene's germline CDR1 is SEHNR and CDR2 FQNEAQ (reference sequence). This CDR3 is built from 15 residues. V was cut by 5 bases and J by 5 bases, with 19 bases left in between.

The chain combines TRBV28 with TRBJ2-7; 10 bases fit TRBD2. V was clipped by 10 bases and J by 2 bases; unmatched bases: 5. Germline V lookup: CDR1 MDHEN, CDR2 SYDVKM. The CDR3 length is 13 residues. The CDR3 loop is CATQRGGAYEQYF. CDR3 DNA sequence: TGTGCCACCCAGCGGGGGGGGGCCTACGAGCAGTACTTC.

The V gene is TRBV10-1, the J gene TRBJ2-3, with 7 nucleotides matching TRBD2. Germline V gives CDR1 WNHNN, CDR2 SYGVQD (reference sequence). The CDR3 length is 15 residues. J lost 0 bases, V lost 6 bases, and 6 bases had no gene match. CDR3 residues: CASSESGTSTDTQYF. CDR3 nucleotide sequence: TGCGCCAGCAGCGAAAGCGGGACCAGCACAGATACGCAGTATTTT.

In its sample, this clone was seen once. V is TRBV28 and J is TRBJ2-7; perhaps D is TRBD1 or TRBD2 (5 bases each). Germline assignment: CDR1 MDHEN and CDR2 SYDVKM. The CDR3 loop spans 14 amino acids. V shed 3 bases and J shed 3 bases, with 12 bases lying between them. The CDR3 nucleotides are TGTGCCAGCAGTTTCTCAGGGAGTAACTACGAGCAGTACTTC. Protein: CASSFSGSNYEQYF.

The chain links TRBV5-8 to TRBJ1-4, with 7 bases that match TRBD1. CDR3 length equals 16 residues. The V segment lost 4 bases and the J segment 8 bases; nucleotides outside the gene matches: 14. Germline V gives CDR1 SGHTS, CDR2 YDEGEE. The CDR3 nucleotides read TGTGCCAGCAGCCTCGGACAGGCCCTGGGCGACGAAAAACTGTTTTTT. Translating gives CASSLGQALGDEKLFF.

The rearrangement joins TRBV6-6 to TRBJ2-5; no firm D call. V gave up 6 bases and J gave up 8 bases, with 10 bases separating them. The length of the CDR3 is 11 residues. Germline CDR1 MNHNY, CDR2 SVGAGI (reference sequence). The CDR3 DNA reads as TGTGCCAGCAGCAAACCGCCAACCCAGTACTTC. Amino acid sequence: CASSKPPTQYF.

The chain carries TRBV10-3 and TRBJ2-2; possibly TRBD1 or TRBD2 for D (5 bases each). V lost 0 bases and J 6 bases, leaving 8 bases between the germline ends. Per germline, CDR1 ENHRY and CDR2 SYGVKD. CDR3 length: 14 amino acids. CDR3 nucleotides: TGTGCCATCAGTGAGTCGTGGGGACCCGGGGAGCTGTTTTTT. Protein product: CAISESWGPGELFF.

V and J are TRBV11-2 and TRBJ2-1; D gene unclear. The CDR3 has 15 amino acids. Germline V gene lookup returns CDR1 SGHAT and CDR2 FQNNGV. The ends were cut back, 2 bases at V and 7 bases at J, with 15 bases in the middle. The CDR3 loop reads CASSLKALGWNEQFF. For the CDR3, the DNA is TGTGCCAGCAGCTTAAAGGCCCTAGGATGGAATGAGCAGTTCTTC.

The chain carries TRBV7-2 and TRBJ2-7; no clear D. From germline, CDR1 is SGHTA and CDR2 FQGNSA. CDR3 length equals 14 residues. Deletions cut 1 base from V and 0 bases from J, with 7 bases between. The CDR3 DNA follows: TGTGCCAGCAGCTTAGATCCCACCTCCTACGAGCAGTACTTC. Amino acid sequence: CASSLDPTSYEQYF.

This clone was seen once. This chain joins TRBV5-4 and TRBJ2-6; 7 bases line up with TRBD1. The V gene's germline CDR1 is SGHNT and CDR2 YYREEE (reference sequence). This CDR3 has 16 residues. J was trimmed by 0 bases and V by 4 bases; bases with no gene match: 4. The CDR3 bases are TGTGCCAGCAGCCTAGACAGGGCCTCTGGGGCCAACGTCCTGACTTTC. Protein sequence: CASSLDRASGANVLTF.